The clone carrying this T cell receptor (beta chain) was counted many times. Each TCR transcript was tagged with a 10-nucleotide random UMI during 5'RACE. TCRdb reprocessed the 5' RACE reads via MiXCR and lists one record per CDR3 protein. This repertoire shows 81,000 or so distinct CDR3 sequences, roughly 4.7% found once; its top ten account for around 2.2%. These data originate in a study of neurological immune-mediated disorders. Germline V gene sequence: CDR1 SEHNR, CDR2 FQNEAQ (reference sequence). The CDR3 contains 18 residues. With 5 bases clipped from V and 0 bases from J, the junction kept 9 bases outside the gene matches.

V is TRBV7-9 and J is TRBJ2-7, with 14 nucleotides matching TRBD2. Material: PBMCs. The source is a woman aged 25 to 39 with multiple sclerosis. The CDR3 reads CASSRGLAGVGYSYEQYF. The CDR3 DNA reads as TGTGCCAGCAGCCGGGGACTAGCGGGAGTTGGGTACTCCTACGAGCAGTACTTC.